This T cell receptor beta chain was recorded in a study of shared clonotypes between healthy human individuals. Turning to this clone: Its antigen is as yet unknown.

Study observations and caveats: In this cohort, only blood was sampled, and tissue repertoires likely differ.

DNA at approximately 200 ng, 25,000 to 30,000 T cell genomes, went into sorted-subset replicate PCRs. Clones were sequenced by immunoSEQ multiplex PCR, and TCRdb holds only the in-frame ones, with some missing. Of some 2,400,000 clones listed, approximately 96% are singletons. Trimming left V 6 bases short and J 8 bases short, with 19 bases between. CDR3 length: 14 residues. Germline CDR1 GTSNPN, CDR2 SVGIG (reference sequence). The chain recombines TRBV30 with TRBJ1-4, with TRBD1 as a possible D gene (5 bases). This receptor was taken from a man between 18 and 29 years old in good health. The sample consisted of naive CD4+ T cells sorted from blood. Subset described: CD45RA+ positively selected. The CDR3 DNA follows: TGTGCCTGCTCTAAGGGGTCGACTAGGGAAAAACTGTTTTTT. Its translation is CACSKGSTREKLFF.